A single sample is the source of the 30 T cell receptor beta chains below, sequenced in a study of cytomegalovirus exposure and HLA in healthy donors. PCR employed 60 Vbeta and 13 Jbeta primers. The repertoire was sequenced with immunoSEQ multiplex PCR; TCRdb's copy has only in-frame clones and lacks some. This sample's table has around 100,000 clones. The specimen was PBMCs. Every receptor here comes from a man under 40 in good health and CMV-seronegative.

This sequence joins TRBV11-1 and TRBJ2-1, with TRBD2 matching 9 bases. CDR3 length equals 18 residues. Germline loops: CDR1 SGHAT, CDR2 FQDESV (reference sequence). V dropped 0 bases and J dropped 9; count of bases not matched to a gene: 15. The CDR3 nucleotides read TGTGCCAGCAGCTTAGCCGGTTCTAGCGGGGCTATACCCAGTGAGCAGTTCTTC. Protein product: CASSLAGSSGAIPSEQFF. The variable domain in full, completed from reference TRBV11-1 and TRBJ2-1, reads EAEVAQSPRYKITEKSQAVAFWCDPISGHATLYWYRQILGQGPELLVQFQDESVVDDSQLPKDRFSAERLKGVDSTLKIQPAELGDSAMYLCASSLAGSSGAIPSEQFFGPGTRLTVL.

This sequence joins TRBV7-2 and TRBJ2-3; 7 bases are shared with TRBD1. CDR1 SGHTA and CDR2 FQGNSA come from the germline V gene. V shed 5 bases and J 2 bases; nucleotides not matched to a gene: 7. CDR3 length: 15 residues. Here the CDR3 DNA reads TGTGCCAGCAGCCCTACAGGGGCCAACACAGATACGCAGTATTTT. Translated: CASSPTGANTDTQYF.

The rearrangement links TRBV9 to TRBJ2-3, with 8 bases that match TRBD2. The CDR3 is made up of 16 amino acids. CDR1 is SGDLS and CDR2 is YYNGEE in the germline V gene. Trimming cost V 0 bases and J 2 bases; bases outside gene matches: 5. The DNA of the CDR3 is TGTGCCAGCAGCGTAGGAATCGGGGGGGACACAGATACGCAGTATTTT. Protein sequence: CASSVGIGGDTDTQYF.

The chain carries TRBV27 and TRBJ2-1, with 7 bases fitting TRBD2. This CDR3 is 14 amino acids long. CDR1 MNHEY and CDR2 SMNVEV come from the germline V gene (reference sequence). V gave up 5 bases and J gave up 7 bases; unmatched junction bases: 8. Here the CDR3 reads CASSSREAGNEQFF. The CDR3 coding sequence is TGTGCCAGCAGTAGCCGGGAGGCGGGGAATGAGCAGTTCTTC.

In nucleotides, the CDR3 is TGCAGCGTGTTGTCGGGGGATACGCAGTATTTT. Translating it yields CSVLSGDTQYF. J is TRBJ2-3 and V is TRBV29-1, with D possibly being TRBD2 (5 bases). Germline V gives CDR1 SQVTM, CDR2 ANQGSEA. This CDR3 is built from 11 residues. With 6 bases removed from V and 6 bases from J, the gap between germline ends came to 10 bases.

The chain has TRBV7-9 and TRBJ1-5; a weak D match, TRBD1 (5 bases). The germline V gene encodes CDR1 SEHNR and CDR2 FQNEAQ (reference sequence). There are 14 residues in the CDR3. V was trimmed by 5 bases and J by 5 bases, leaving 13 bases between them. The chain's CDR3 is CASSVDSQDQPQHF. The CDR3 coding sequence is TGTGCCAGCAGCGTAGACAGCCAGGATCAGCCCCAGCATTTT.

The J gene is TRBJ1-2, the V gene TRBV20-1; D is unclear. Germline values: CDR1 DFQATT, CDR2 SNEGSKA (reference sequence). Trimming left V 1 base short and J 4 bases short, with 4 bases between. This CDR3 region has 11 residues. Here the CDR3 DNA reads TGCAGTGCTAGAGCAGGCTATGGCTACACCTTC. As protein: CSARAGYGYTF.

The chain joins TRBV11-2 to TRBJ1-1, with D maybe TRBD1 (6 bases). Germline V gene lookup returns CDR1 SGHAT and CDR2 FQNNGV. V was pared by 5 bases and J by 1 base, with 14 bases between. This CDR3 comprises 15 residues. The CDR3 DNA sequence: TGTGCCAGCAGCCTAACTCCGGACAGGAACACTGAAGCTTTCTTT. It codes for CASSLTPDRNTEAFF.

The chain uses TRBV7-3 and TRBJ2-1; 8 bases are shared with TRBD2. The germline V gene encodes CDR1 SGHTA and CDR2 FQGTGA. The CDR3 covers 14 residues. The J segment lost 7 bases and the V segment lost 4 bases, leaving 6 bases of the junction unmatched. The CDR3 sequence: CASSSSGFGNEQFF. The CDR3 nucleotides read TGTGCCAGCAGCTCTAGCGGGTTTGGGAATGAGCAGTTCTTC.

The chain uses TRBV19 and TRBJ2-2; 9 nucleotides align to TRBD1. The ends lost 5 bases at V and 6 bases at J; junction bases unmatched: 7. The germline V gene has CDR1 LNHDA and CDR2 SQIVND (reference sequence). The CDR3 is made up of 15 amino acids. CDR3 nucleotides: TGTGCCAGTAGTGCAGGACAGGGGTGGGCCGGGGAGCTGTTTTTT. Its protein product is CASSAGQGWAGELFF.

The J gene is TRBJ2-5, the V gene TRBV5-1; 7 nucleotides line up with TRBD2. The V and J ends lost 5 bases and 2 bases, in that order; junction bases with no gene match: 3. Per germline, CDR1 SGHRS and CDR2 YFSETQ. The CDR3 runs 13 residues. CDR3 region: CASSLGGQETQYF. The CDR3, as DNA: TGCGCCAGCAGTCTGGGGGGGCAAGAGACCCAGTACTTC.

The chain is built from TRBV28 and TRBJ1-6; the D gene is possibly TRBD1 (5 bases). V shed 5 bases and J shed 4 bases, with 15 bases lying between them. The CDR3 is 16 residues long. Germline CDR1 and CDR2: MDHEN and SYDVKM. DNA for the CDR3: TGTGCCAGCAGTCTGGGGCCAGGAGTTTATAATTCACCCCTCCACTTT. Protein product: CASSLGPGVYNSPLHF.

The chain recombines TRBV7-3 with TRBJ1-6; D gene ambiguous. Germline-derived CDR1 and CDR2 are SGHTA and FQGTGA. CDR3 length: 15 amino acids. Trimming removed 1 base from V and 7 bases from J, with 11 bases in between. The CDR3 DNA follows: TGTGCCAGCAGCTTAAGGCAGTCTAGGAATTCACCCCTCCACTTT. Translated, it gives CASSLRQSRNSPLHF.

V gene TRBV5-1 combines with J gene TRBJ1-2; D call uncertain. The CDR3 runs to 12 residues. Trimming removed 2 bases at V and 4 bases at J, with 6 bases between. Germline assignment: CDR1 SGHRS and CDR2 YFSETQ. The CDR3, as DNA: TGCGCCAGCAGCTTCGAGAGCTATGGCTACACCTTC. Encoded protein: CASSFESYGYTF.

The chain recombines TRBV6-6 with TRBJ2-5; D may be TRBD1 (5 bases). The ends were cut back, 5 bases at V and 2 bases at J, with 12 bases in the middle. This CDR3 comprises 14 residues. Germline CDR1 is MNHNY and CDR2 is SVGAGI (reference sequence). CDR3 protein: CASSPKTVQETQYF. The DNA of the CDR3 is TGTGCCAGCAGTCCGAAGACAGTACAAGAGACCCAGTACTTC.

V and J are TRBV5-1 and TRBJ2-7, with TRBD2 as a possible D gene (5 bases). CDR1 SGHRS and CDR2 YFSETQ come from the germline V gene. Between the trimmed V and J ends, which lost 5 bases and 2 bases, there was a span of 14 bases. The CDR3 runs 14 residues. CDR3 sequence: CASSWSAGTYEQYF. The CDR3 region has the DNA TGCGCCAGCAGTTGGAGCGCGGGCACCTACGAGCAGTACTTC.

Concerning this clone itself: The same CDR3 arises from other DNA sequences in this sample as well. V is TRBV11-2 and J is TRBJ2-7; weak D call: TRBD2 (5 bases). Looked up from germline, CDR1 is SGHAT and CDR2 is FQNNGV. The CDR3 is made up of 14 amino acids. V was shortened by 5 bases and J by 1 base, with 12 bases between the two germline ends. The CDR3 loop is CASSLAGASYEQYF. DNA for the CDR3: TGTGCCAGCAGCCTCGCGGGCGCTTCCTACGAGCAGTACTTC. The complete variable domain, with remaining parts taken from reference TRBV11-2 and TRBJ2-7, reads EAGVAQSPRYKIIEKRQSVAFWCNPISGHATLYWYQQILGQGPKLLIQFQNNGVVDDSQLPKDRFSAERLKGVDSTLKIQPAKLEDSAVYLCASSLAGASYEQYFGPGTRLTVT.

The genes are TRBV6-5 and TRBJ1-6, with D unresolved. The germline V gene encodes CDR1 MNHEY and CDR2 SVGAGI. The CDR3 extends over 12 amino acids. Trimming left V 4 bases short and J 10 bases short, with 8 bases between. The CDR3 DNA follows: TGTGCCAGCAGTTCACTAGACTCACCCCTCCACTTT. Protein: CASSSLDSPLHF.

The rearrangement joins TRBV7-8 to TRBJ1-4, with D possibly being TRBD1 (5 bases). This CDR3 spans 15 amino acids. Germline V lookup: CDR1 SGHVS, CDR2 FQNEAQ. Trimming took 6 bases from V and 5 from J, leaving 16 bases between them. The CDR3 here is CASRRGQGGNEKLFF. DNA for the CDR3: TGTGCCAGCAGGAGAGGGCAGGGAGGGAATGAAAAACTGTTTTTT.

The DNA for the CDR3 is TGTGCCAGCAGCTTGGGCAGGGAGGAACAGCCCCAGCATTTT. This encodes CASSLGREEQPQHF. The chain combines TRBV7-9 with TRBJ1-5; weak D call: TRBD1 (5 bases). CDR3 length equals 14 residues. Trimming removed 3 bases at V and 7 bases at J, with 13 bases between. The V gene's germline CDR1 is SEHNR and CDR2 FQNEAQ (reference sequence).

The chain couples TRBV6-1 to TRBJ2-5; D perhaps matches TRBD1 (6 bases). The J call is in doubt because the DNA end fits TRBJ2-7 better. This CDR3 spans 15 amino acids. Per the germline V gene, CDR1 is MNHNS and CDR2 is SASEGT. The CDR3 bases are TGTGCCAGCAGTGAAACGGACAGTAGCTCCTACGAGCAGTACTTC. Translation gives CASSETDSSSYEQYF.

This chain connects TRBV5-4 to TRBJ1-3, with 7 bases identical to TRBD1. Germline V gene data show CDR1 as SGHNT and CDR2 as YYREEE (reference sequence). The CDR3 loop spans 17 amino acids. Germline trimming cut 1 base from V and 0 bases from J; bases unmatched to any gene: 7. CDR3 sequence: CASSLLVGQLSGNTIYF. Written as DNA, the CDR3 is TGTGCCAGCAGCTTGTTAGTGGGACAGCTCTCTGGAAACACCATATATTTT.

This CDR3 reads CASGRRGGTDTQYF. CDR3 DNA sequence: TGTGCCAGCGGGAGGCGCGGGGGCACAGATACGCAGTATTTT. This rearrangement joins TRBV6-5 to TRBJ2-3; D is possibly TRBD2 (6 bases). The CDR3 totals 14 residues. CDR1 is MNHEY, CDR2 SVGAGI, per germline. Trimming pared 8 bases from V and 1 base from J, leaving 13 bases between.

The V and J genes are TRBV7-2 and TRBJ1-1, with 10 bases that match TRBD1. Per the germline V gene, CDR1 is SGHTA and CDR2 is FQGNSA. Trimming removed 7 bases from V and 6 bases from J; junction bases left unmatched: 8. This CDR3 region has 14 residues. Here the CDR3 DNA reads TGTGCCAGCATCCCCCGACAGGGGGCGGCTGAAGCTTTCTTT. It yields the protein CASIPRQGAAEAFF.

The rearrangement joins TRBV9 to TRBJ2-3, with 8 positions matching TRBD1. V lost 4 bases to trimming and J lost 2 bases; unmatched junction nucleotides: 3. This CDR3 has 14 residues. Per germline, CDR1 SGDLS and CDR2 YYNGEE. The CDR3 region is CASSPGQDTDTQYF. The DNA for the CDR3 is TGTGCCAGCAGCCCGGGACAGGACACAGATACGCAGTATTTT.

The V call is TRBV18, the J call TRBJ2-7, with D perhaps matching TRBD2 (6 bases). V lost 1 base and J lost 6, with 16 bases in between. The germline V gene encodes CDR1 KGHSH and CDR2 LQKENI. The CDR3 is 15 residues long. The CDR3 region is CASSPLAGGPGEQYF. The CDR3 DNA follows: TGTGCCAGCTCACCACTGGCCGGAGGGCCGGGCGAGCAGTACTTC.

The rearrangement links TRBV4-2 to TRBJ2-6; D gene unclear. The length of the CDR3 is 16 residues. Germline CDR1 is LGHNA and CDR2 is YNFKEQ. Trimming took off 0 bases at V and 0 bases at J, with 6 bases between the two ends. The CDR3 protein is CASSQESSSGANVLTF. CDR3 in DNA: TGTGCCAGCAGCCAAGAGTCCAGCTCTGGGGCCAACGTCCTGACTTTC.

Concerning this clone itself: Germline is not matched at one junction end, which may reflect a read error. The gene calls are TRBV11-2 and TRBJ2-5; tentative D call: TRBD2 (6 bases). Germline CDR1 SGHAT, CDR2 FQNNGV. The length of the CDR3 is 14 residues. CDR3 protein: CASSLLPSEGTPYF. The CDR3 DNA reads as TGTGCCAGCAGCTTACTCCCTAGCGAAGGGACCCCGTACTTC.

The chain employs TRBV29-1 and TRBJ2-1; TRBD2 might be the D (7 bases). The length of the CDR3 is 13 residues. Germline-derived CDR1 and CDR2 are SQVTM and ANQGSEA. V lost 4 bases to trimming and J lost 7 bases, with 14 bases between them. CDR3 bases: TGCAGCGTTGGGGAGGGGGTCGATAATGAGCAGTTCTTC. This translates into CSVGEGVDNEQFF.

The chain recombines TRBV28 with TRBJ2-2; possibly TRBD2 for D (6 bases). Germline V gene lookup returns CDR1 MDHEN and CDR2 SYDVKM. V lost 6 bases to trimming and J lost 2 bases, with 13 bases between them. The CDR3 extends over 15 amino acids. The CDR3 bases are TGTGCCAGCAGCCTCGGGACTTCAAACACCGGGGAGCTGTTTTTT. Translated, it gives CASSLGTSNTGELFF.